What follows is one T cell receptor beta chain and its context. Trimming removed 1 base from V and 3 bases from J; junction bases left unmatched: 8. CDR1 GTSNPN and CDR2 SVGIG come from the germline V gene (reference sequence). The CDR3 extends over 16 amino acids. In the original processing: Nucleated cell number was recorded as an estimate derived from reference gene primer amplification. Profiling relied on immunoSEQ multiplex PCR, and the TCRdb table lists in-frame clones only, not all of them. That table is the source of V, J and clone size, and D and trimming were worked out from the DNA. The sample includes almost 300,000 clones, more than 85% seen only once; the top ten take 1% to 1.5%. This specimen belongs to a study of blood T cell repertoires in COVID-19. Across the study: Sites across the United States, Italy and Spain contributed samples from acute and convalescent COVID-19.

Source material: peripheral blood. This sequence joins TRBV30 and TRBJ1-5; TRBD1 agrees at 8 bases. The clonotype originates from a man aged 65 to 85 with acute or convalescent COVID-19. CDR3 sequence (DNA): TGTGCCTGGAGTGGCGGACAGGGATTGGACAATCAGCCCCAGCATTTT. This encodes CAWSGGQGLDNQPQHF.